The 9 T cell receptor beta chains below all came from one sample that was sequenced in a study of cytomegalovirus exposure and HLA in healthy donors. The PCR employed 60 Vbeta primers together with 13 Jbeta primers. The data were produced by immunoSEQ multiplex PCR, yet TCRdb's version contains in-frame clones alone and is incomplete. This sample carries about 170,000 clones, approximately 80% of them seen once, and the ten largest clones take approximately 1.2%. Sequencing input: PBMCs. These receptors were collected from a boy aged 2 to 9 in good health and CMV-seronegative.

The chain employs TRBV7-2 and TRBJ2-1; TRBD2 might be the D (6 bases). Germline CDR1 SGHTA, CDR2 FQGNSA. The V and J ends lost 5 bases and 4 bases respectively, with 12 bases between them. This CDR3 spans 14 amino acids. CDR3 bases: TGTGCCAGCAGCCAGGGACTCGAATACAATGAGCAGTTCTTC. Protein sequence: CASSQGLEYNEQFF.

The chain couples TRBV9 to TRBJ2-1; D not resolved. This CDR3 is 11 amino acids long. The germline V gene encodes CDR1 SGDLS and CDR2 YYNGEE. V gave up 1 base and J gave up 9 bases, with 5 bases separating them. The CDR3 DNA sequence: TGTGCCAGCAGCGTATCGGGTGAGCAGTTCTTC. Its translation is CASSVSGEQFF. Drawing the rest from reference TRBV9 and TRBJ2-1, the complete variable domain is DSGVTQTPKHLITATGQRVTLRCSPRSGDLSVYWYQQSLDQGLQFLIQYYNGEERAKGNILERFSAQQFPDLHSELNLSSLELGDSALYFCASSVSGEQFFGPGTRLTVL.

This rearrangement joins TRBV29-1 to TRBJ2-3, with no clear D. The CDR3 covers 11 residues. Per germline, CDR1 SQVTM and CDR2 ANQGSEA. With 6 bases removed from V and 7 bases from J, the gap between germline ends came to 11 bases. The CDR3 DNA reads as TGCAGCGTAGAGACTCTCCATACGCAGTATTTT. Translated, it gives CSVETLHTQYF.

The rearrangement joins TRBV18 to TRBJ1-4; D is undetermined. V lost 1 base and J 2 bases, leaving 11 bases between the germline ends. Germline V lookup: CDR1 KGHSH, CDR2 LQKENI. The CDR3 totals 16 residues. This CDR3 is CASSPRYQATNEKLFF. The CDR3 nucleotides read TGTGCCAGCTCACCACGGTATCAAGCTACTAATGAAAAACTGTTTTTT. The complete variable domain, with remaining parts taken from reference TRBV18 and TRBJ1-4, reads NAGVMQNPRHLVRRRGQEARLRCSPMKGHSHVYWYRQLPEEGLKFMVYLQKENIIDESGMPKERFSAEFPKEGPSILRIQQVVRGDSAAYFCASSPRYQATNEKLFFGSGTQLSVL.

The rearrangement links TRBV11-2 to TRBJ2-3; 7 nucleotides match TRBD2. The length of the CDR3 is 14 residues. Germline V gene data show CDR1 as SGHAT and CDR2 as FQNNGV. Germline trimming cut 3 bases from V and 3 bases from J; bases unmatched to any gene: 3. The CDR3 coding sequence is TGTGCCAGCAGCTTGCGCGGGGGAACAGATACGCAGTATTTT. Protein product: CASSLRGGTDTQYF. The complete variable domain, with remaining parts taken from reference TRBV11-2 and TRBJ2-3, reads EAGVAQSPRYKIIEKRQSVAFWCNPISGHATLYWYQQILGQGPKLLIQFQNNGVVDDSQLPKDRFSAERLKGVDSTLKIQPAKLEDSAVYLCASSLRGGTDTQYFGPGTRLTVL.

The chain has TRBV19 and TRBJ1-2; the match to TRBD1 covers 8 bases. The CDR3 is made up of 18 amino acids. CDR1 LNHDA and CDR2 SQIVND come from the germline V gene (reference sequence). The J segment lost 1 base and the V segment lost 4 bases, leaving 14 bases of the junction unmatched. The CDR3 nucleotides read TGTGCCAGTAGTAGTGTCGTGACAGGGGACGGGGATAACTATGGCTACACCTTC. Protein sequence: CASSSVVTGDGDNYGYTF.

This chain's CDR3 is CASSKGLAGEDEQYF. The CDR3 nucleotides are TGTGCCAGCAGCAAAGGACTAGCGGGAGAGGACGAGCAGTACTTC. The V call is TRBV9, the J call TRBJ2-7; 13 bases map to TRBD2. V was clipped by 4 bases and J by 5 bases; unmatched bases: 6. Germline V CDR1 and CDR2: SGDLS, YYNGEE. This CDR3 is built from 15 residues.

This clone was seen a handful of times. The CDR3 DNA reads TGTGCCAGCAGTTCCATTAAGGGACTAGCGGGGGGGCCGGGACAAGAGACCCAGTACTTC. This translates into CASSSIKGLAGGPGQETQYF. This chain links TRBV27 with TRBJ2-5; 16 bases match TRBD2. Germline V gives CDR1 MNHEY, CDR2 SMNVEV (reference sequence). Trimming removed 4 bases from V and 2 bases from J; junction bases left unmatched: 13. The CDR3 sequence is 20 residues long.

This clone was detected once. The chain links TRBV10-3 to TRBJ1-2; D is perhaps TRBD1 (6 bases). V was clipped by 8 bases and J by 0 bases, with 10 bases between them. Germline V gene data show CDR1 as ENHRY and CDR2 as SYGVKD. The CDR3 runs 13 residues. The CDR3 nucleotides read TGTGCCATCCGACAGGACACTAACTATGGCTACACCTTC. Encoded protein: CAIRQDTNYGYTF.